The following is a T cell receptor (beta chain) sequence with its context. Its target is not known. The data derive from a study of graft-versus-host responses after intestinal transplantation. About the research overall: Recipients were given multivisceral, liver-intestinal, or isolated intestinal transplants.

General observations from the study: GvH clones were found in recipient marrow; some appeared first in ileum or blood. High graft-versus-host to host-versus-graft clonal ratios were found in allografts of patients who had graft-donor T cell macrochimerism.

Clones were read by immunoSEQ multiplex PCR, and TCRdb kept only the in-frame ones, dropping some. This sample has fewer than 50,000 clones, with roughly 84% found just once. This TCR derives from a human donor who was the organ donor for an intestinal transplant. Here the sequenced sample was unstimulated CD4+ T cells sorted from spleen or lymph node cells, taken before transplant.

CDR3 residues: CASSPKDRGYEQYF. CDR3 sequence (DNA): TGTGCCAGCTCACCAAAAGACAGGGGCTACGAGCAGTACTTC. The chain is built from TRBV18 and TRBJ2-7, with 8 bases that match TRBD1. V shed 2 bases, J shed 3 bases, and the junction held 3 bases outside the gene matches. This CDR3 is 14 amino acids long. Per germline, CDR1 KGHSH and CDR2 LQKENI.